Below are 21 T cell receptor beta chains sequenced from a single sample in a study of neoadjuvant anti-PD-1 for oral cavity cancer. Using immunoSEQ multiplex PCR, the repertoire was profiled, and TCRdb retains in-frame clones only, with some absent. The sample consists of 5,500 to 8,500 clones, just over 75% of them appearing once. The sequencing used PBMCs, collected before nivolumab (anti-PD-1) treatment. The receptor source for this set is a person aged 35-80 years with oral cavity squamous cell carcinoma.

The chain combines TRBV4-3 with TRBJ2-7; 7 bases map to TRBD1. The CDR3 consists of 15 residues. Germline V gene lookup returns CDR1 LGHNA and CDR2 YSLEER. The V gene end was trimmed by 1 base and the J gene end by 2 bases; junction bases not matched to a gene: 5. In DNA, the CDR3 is TGCGCCAGCAGCCAAGTCCTCGGACAGGCCTACGAGCAGTACTTC. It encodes CASSQVLGQAYEQYF.

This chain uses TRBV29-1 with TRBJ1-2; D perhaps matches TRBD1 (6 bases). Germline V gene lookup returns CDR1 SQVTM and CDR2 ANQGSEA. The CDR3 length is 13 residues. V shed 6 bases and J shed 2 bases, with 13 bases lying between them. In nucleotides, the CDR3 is TGCAGCGTAAAGGACAGAGAGAACTATGGCTACACCTTC. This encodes CSVKDRENYGYTF.

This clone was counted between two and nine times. CDR3 nucleotide sequence: TGTGCCAGCAGTTTACGTAGGGGGCCCCCATACAATCAGCCCCAGCATTTT. It codes for CASSLRRGPPYNQPQHF. This chain connects TRBV28 to TRBJ1-5, with TRBD1 identical over 7 bases. V shed 2 bases and J 3 bases; nucleotides not matched to a gene: 10. The CDR3 covers 17 residues. The germline V gene encodes CDR1 MDHEN and CDR2 SYDVKM.

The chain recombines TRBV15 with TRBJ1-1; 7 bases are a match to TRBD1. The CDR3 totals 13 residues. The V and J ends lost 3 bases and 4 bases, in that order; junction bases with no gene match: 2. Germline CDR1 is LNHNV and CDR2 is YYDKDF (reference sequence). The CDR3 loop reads CATSSYRGTEAFF. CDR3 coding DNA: TGTGCCACCAGCAGCTACAGGGGCACTGAAGCTTTCTTT. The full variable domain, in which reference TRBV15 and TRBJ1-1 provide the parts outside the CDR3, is DAMVIQNPRYQVTQFGKPVTLSCSQTLNHNVMYWYQQKSSQAPKLLFHYYDKDFNNEADTPDNFQSRRPNTSFCFLDIRSPGLGDTAMYLCATSSYRGTEAFFGQGTRLTVV.

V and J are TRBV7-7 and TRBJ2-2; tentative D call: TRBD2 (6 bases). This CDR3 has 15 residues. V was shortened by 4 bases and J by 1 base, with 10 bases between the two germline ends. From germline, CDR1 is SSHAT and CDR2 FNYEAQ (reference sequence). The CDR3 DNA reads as TGTGCCAGCAGCTCTTCGGGGGAGAACACCGGGGAGCTGTTTTTT. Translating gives CASSSSGENTGELFF. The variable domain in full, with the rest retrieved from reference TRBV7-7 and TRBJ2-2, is GAGVSQSPRYKVTKRGQDVTLRCDPISSHATLYWYQQALGQGPEFLTYFNYEAQPDKSGLPSDRFSAERPEGSISTLTIQRTEQRDSAMYRCASSSSGENTGELFFGEGSRLTVL.

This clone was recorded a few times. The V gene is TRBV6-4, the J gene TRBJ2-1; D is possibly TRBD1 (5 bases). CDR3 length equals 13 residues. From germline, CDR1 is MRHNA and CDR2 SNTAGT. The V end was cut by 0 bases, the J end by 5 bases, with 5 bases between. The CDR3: CASSDSDNNEQFF. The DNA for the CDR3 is TGTGCCAGCAGTGACTCGGACAACAATGAGCAGTTCTTC.

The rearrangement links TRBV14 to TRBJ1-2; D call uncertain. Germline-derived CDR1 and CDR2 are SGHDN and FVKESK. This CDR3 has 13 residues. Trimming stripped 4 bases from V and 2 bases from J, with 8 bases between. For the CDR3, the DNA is TGTGCCAGCAGCCCTTTACCCAACTATGGCTACACCTTC. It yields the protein CASSPLPNYGYTF.

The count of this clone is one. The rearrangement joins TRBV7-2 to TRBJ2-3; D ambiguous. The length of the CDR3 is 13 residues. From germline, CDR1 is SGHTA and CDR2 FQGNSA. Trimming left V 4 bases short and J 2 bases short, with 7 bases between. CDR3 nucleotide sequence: TGTGCCAGCAGCTCTAGGGCCACAGATACGCAGTATTTT. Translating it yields CASSSRATDTQYF.

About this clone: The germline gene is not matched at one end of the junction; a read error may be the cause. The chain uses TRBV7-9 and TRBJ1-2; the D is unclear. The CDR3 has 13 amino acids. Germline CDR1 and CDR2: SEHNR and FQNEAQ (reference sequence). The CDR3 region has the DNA TGTGCCAGCAGCTTAGACGGCCCAAGTCCAGCTGCCTTC. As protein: CASSLDGPSPAAF.

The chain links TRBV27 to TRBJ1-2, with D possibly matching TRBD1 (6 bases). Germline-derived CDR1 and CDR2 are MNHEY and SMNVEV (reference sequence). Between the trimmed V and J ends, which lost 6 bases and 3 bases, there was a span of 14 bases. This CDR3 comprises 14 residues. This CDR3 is CASRRGGSDYGYTF. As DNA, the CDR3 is TGTGCCAGCAGAAGAGGGGGTTCGGACTATGGCTACACCTTC.

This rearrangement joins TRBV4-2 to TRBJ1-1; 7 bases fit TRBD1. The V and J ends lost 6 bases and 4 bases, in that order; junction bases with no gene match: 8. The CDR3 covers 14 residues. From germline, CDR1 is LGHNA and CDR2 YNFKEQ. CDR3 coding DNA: TGTGCCAGCAGGAATGACAGGGCGGCCACTGAAGCTTTCTTT. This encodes CASRNDRAATEAFF.

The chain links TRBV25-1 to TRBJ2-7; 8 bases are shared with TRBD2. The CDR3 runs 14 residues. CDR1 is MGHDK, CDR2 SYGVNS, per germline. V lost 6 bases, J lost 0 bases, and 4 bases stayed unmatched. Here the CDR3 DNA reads TGTGCCAGCAGCCGGGGGGGGAGCTCCTACGAGCAGTACTTC. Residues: CASSRGGSSYEQYF.

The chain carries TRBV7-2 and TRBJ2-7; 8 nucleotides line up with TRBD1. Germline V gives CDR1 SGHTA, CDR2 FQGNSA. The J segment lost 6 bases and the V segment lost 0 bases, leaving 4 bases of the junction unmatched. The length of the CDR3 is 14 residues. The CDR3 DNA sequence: TGTGCCAGCAGCTTAGCGGCAGGGGGCTCCGAGCAGTACTTC. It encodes CASSLAAGGSEQYF. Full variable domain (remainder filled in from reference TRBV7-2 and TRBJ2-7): GAGVSQSPSNKVTEKGKDVELRCDPISGHTALYWYRQSLGQGLEFLIYFQGNSAPDKSGLPSDRFSAERTGGSVSTLTIQRTQQEDSAVYLCASSLAAGGSEQYFGPGTRLTVT.

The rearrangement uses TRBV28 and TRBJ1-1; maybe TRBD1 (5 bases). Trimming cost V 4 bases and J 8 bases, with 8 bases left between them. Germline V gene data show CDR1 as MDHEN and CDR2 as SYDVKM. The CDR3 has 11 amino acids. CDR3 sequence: CASSSGLEAFF. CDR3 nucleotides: TGTGCCAGCAGTTCGGGGCTGGAAGCTTTCTTT.

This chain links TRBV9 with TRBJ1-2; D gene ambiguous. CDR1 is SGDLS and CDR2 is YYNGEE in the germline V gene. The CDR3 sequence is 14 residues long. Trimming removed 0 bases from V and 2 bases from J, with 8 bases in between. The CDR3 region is CASSVDGINYGYTF. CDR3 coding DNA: TGTGCCAGCAGCGTAGATGGCATCAACTATGGCTACACCTTC.

CDR3 bases: TGTGCCAGTACTCAGGGGGCTAATGAGCAGTTCTTC. Translation gives CASTQGANEQFF. The chain employs TRBV19 and TRBJ2-1; 8 nucleotides align to TRBD1. V shed 7 bases and J 7 bases; nucleotides not matched to a gene: 3. CDR1 and CDR2 from the germline V gene are LNHDA and SQIVND (reference sequence). CDR3 length: 12 amino acids.

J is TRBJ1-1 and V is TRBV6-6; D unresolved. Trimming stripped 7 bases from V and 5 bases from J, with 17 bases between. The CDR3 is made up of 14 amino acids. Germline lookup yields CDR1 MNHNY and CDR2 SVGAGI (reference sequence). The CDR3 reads CASKRRGEGTEAFF. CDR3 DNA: TGTGCCAGCAAAAGACGGGGAGAAGGGACTGAAGCTTTCTTT.

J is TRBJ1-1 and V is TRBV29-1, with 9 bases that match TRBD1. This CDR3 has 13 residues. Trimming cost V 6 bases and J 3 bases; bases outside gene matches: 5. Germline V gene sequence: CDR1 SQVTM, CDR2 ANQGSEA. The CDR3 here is CSVATGGDTEAFF. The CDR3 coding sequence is TGCAGCGTCGCGACAGGGGGGGACACTGAAGCTTTCTTT.

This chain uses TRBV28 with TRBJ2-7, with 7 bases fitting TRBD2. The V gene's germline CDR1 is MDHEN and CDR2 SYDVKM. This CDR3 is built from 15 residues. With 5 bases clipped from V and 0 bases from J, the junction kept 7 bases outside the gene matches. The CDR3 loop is CASSPPGGSSYEQYF. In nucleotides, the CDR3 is TGTGCCAGCAGTCCACCCGGGGGGTCCTCCTACGAGCAGTACTTC.

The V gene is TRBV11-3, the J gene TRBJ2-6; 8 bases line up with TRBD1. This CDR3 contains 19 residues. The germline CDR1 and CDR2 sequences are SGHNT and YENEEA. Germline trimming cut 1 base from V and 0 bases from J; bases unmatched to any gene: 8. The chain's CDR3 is CASSLVAGGLFSGANVLTF. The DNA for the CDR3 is TGTGCCAGCAGCTTAGTTGCAGGGGGCCTCTTCTCTGGGGCCAACGTCCTGACTTTC.

Written as DNA, the CDR3 is TGTGCCAGCAGTGGGTCGGACAGGGGAGGGTGGCAGCCCCAGCATTTT. Protein product: CASSGSDRGGWQPQHF. This chain joins TRBV6-1 and TRBJ1-5; 9 nucleotides match TRBD1. Germline CDR1 MNHNS, CDR2 SASEGT. The CDR3 sequence is 16 residues long. The J segment lost 7 bases and the V segment lost 4 bases, leaving 11 bases of the junction unmatched.